A single sample gave rise to the 9 T cell receptor beta chains below, sequenced in a study of blood T cell repertoires in COVID-19. Data came from immunoSEQ multiplex PCR; TCRdb stores just in-frame clones and leaves some out. Of over 150,000 clones listed, approximately 88% are singletons. The specimen was peripheral blood. The receptor set was obtained from a man between 18 and 35 years old with active or convalescent COVID-19.

The genes are TRBV5-4 and TRBJ1-2, with a weak D call TRBD1 (5 bases). CDR3 length equals 13 residues. Looked up from germline, CDR1 is SGHNT and CDR2 is YYREEE (reference sequence). The V end lost 2 bases, the J end lost 3 bases, and 8 bases lay between the germline ends. The CDR3 DNA follows: TGTGCCAGCAGCTTTGACAGCCACTATGGCTACACCTTC. Residues: CASSFDSHYGYTF.

The genes are TRBV6-5 and TRBJ2-3; 8 bases match TRBD1. The CDR3 is 15 amino acids. J gave up 4 bases and V 3 bases, and 6 bases lay outside the gene matches. The germline V gene has CDR1 MNHEY and CDR2 SVGAGI. The CDR3 DNA reads as TGTGCCAGCAGTTATCTTCGGACAGGGTCAGATACGCAGTATTTT. Its translation: CASSYLRTGSDTQYF.

This clone has only one observation. V is TRBV3-1 (or the pseudogene TRBV3-2) and J is TRBJ2-1, with TRBD2 as a possible D gene (6 bases). V lost 5 bases, J lost 1 base, and 9 bases lay in between. CDR1 LGHDT and CDR2 YNNKEL come from the germline V gene (reference sequence). This CDR3 spans 14 amino acids. The CDR3 DNA reads as TGTGCCAGCAGCTGGGACTTGTCCTACAATGAGCAGTTCTTC. Its protein is CASSWDLSYNEQFF.

This chain links TRBV27 with TRBJ2-2, with 10 positions matching TRBD2. Germline V gene sequence: CDR1 MNHEY, CDR2 SMNVEV (reference sequence). V was pared by 3 bases and J by 8 bases, with 15 bases of the junction left unmatched. The CDR3 is 18 amino acids. In DNA, the CDR3 is TGTGCCAGCAGTTTTCTCGGTGGGCTAGCGGGAGATAGTGGGGAGCTGTTTTTT. It encodes CASSFLGGLAGDSGELFF.

This clone was seen more than once but under ten times. The chain combines TRBV28 with TRBJ2-1; 8 bases align to TRBD2. CDR1 is MDHEN, CDR2 SYDVKM, per germline. V dropped 4 bases and J dropped 7; count of bases not matched to a gene: 9. CDR3 length: 15 amino acids. In DNA, the CDR3 is TGTGCCAGCAGTTGGGGACTAGGGAATACAAATGAGCAGTTCTTC. It encodes CASSWGLGNTNEQFF.

The rearrangement links TRBV15 to TRBJ1-6, with 10 bases fitting TRBD1. The germline CDR1 and CDR2 sequences are LNHNV and YYDKDF (reference sequence). V lost 3 bases, J lost 11 bases, and 7 bases stayed unmatched. The CDR3 totals 15 residues. CDR3 DNA sequence: TGTGCCACCAGCAGGGGACAGGGGTCTAGCGCACCCCTCCACTTT. Translation: CATSRGQGSSAPLHF.

This chain links TRBV29-1 with TRBJ1-5; no reliable D call. The germline V gene has CDR1 SQVTM and CDR2 ANQGSEA. This CDR3 comprises 14 residues. Trimming took off 8 bases at V and 2 bases at J, with 16 bases between the two ends. CDR3 loop: CSISHPRCNQPQHF. The CDR3 nucleotides are TGCAGCATAAGCCATCCGAGGTGCAATCAGCCCCAGCATTTT.

The chain recombines TRBV6-5 with TRBJ1-3, with D unresolved. This CDR3 comprises 15 residues. The germline V and J ends were trimmed by 7 bases and 0 bases, with 13 bases remaining between them. Germline CDR1 and CDR2: MNHEY and SVGAGI. The CDR3 loop reads CASTPGMVSGNTIYF. Written as DNA, the CDR3 is TGTGCCAGCACCCCCGGGATGGTCTCTGGAAACACCATATATTTT.

This clone was recorded only once. V gene TRBV25-1 combines with J gene TRBJ1-2, with 12 nucleotides matching TRBD1. Germline V gives CDR1 MGHDK, CDR2 SYGVNS. This CDR3 spans 17 amino acids. With V trimmed by 4 bases and J by 4 bases, 10 bases remained unmatched. CDR3 DNA sequence: TGTGCCAGCAGTGGGGCACGGGACAGGGGGCTGGTCTATGGCTACACCTTC. Translated, it gives CASSGARDRGLVYGYTF.